The 21 T cell receptor beta chains presented below share a single source sample, sequenced in a study of shared clonotypes between healthy human individuals. Clones were sequenced by immunoSEQ multiplex PCR, and TCRdb holds only the in-frame ones, with some missing. The table shows millions of clones, with approximately 93% occurring only once. Sequencing input: naive CD4+ T cells from PBMCs. Subset denoted: CD45RA+ positively selected. These receptors originate from a young man in good health. Some clones in this sample may be carry-over from other donors' samples.

This chain connects TRBV29-1 to TRBJ1-2; 9 bases line up with TRBD1. This CDR3 is built from 13 residues. The V and J ends lost 3 bases and 6 bases, in that order; junction bases with no gene match: 5. Germline-derived CDR1 and CDR2 are SQVTM and ANQGSEA. CDR3 amino acids: CSVETGQGDGYTF. The CDR3 DNA reads as TGCAGCGTTGAGACGGGACAGGGAGATGGCTACACCTTC. The variable domain in full, with the rest retrieved from reference TRBV29-1 and TRBJ1-2, is SAVISQKPSRDICQRGTSLTIQCQVDSQVTMMFWYRQQPGQSLTLIATANQGSEATYESGFVIDKFPISRPNLTFSTLTVSNMSPEDSSIYLCSVETGQGDGYTFGSGTRLTVV.

V usage is TRBV11-2 and J usage is TRBJ2-3; D ambiguous. Between the trimmed V and J ends, which lost 4 bases and 3 bases, there was a span of 14 bases. CDR3 length: 15 amino acids. Germline V gene sequence: CDR1 SGHAT, CDR2 FQNNGV. CDR3 amino acids: CASSSPGLATDTQYF. The DNA for the CDR3 is TGTGCCAGCAGCTCGCCAGGTCTTGCGACAGATACGCAGTATTTT.

Worth noting for this clone: Within the sample, other DNA sequences also encode this same CDR3. The chain joins TRBV9 to TRBJ2-1; TRBD2 aligns across 11 bases. Trimming took 4 bases from V and 2 from J; bases not matched to a gene: 2. The germline gives CDR1 SGDLS, CDR2 YYNGEE. The CDR3 runs to 15 residues. The CDR3 DNA sequence: TGTGCCAGCAGCCCGACTAGCGGGACCTACAATGAGCAGTTCTTC. Residues: CASSPTSGTYNEQFF.

The chain is built from TRBV6-5 and TRBJ1-2; D is possibly TRBD1 (5 bases). The CDR3 sequence is 14 residues long. Per germline, CDR1 MNHEY and CDR2 SVGAGI. The V gene lost 5 bases and the J gene lost 4 bases, with 14 bases spanning the gap. This CDR3 is CASSPGVAAYGYTF. CDR3 nucleotide sequence: TGTGCCAGCAGTCCGGGGGTTGCGGCCTATGGCTACACCTTC.

The CDR3: CASSLAAMGNTGELFF. CDR3 coding DNA: TGCGCCAGCAGCTTGGCGGCGATGGGGAACACCGGGGAGCTGTTTTTT. The chain joins TRBV5-1 to TRBJ2-2, with D hard to call. CDR3 length equals 16 residues. Germline assignment: CDR1 SGHRS and CDR2 YFSETQ. Trimming shortened V by 0 bases and J by 1 base, and 10 bases separated the two germline ends. The whole variable domain, filled in from reference TRBV5-1 and TRBJ2-2, reads KAGVTQTPRYLIKTRGQQVTLSCSPISGHRSVSWYQQTPGQGLQFLFEYFSETQRNKGNFPGRFSGRQFSNSRSEMNVSTLELGDSALYLCASSLAAMGNTGELFFGEGSRLTVL.

V gene TRBV10-3 combines with J gene TRBJ2-7, with D hard to call. The germline V gene encodes CDR1 ENHRY and CDR2 SYGVKD. Trimming removed 4 bases at V and 3 bases at J, with 4 bases between. The CDR3 sequence is 11 residues long. This chain's CDR3 is CAISGLYEQYF. The CDR3 nucleotides read TGTGCCATCAGTGGTCTCTACGAGCAGTACTTC.

This chain links TRBV5-1 with TRBJ1-1, with 7 nucleotides matching TRBD1. Germline loops: CDR1 SGHRS, CDR2 YFSETQ. The trim removed 0 bases at V and 0 bases at J, leaving 5 bases unmatched. The CDR3 consists of 16 residues. The CDR3 loop reads CASSLAGTDMNTEAFF. The DNA for the CDR3 is TGCGCCAGCAGCTTGGCCGGGACAGACATGAACACTGAAGCTTTCTTT.

The V and J genes are TRBV2 and TRBJ2-2, with D possibly matching TRBD2 (5 bases). V lost 6 bases and J lost 4, with 9 bases in between. Germline CDR1 reads SNHLY; CDR2 reads FYNNEI. CDR3 length: 13 amino acids. The CDR3 DNA sequence: TGTGCCAGCAGCCTGGCGGGCACCGGGGAGCTGTTTTTT. Translation gives CASSLAGTGELFF.

In its sample, this clone was seen once. The chain uses TRBV5-1 and TRBJ2-2, with 8 nucleotides matching TRBD2. In germline, CDR1 is SGHRS, CDR2 YFSETQ. The CDR3 consists of 16 residues. J lost 5 bases, V lost 1 base, and 7 bases had no gene match. CDR3 nucleotides: TGCGCCAGCAGCTTGCCGGGAGGGGCGAGGACCGGGGAGCTGTTTTTT. Protein product: CASSLPGGARTGELFF. Filled out from reference TRBV5-1 and TRBJ2-2, the complete variable domain reads KAGVTQTPRYLIKTRGQQVTLSCSPISGHRSVSWYQQTPGQGLQFLFEYFSETQRNKGNFPGRFSGRQFSNSRSEMNVSTLELGDSALYLCASSLPGGARTGELFFGEGSRLTVL.

The V gene is TRBV11-2, the J gene TRBJ2-7; 12 bases line up with TRBD2. Per germline, CDR1 SGHAT and CDR2 FQNNGV. This CDR3 is built from 15 residues. The V and J ends lost 3 bases and 6 bases, in that order; junction bases with no gene match: 6. This CDR3 is CASSLGTSGRTEQYF. CDR3 nucleotides: TGTGCCAGCAGCTTGGGTACTAGCGGGAGGACCGAGCAGTACTTC.

The V and J genes are TRBV1 and TRBJ2-1; TRBD2, as called in the table, went unchecked against the DNA. TRBV1 is tagged as a pseudogene. This CDR3 region has 16 residues. The CDR3 protein is CTSSQAGLAKYNEQFF. CDR3 DNA: TGCACCAGCAGCCAAGCGGGACTAGCGAAATACAATGAGCAGTTCTTC.

This chain joins TRBV5-1 and TRBJ2-2; TRBD2 matches 7 bases. This CDR3 is 16 amino acids long. Trimming cost V 0 bases and J 6 bases; bases outside gene matches: 8. Germline CDR1 and CDR2: SGHRS and YFSETQ. The CDR3 DNA reads TGCGCCAGCAGCTTGGTCGCGGGAGCGATCTCCGGGGAGCTGTTTTTT. This encodes CASSLVAGAISGELFF.

V usage is TRBV18 and J usage is TRBJ2-5; no definite D call. The CDR3 has 14 amino acids. Germline-derived CDR1 and CDR2 are KGHSH and LQKENI. V lost 0 bases, J lost 5 bases, and 10 bases lay in between. CDR3 protein: CASSPPSSRETQYF. The CDR3 DNA follows: TGTGCCAGCTCACCACCCTCAAGTAGGGAGACCCAGTACTTC.

To note about this clone: The sample contains more than one DNA sequence encoding this CDR3. J is TRBJ2-7 and V is TRBV28; 7 bases match TRBD1. V shed 6 bases and J 0 bases; nucleotides not matched to a gene: 5. This CDR3 has 14 residues. Germline V gene lookup returns CDR1 MDHEN and CDR2 SYDVKM. The CDR3 spells CASRGGGSSYEQYF. The CDR3 coding sequence is TGTGCCAGCAGAGGGGGCGGGTCCTCCTACGAGCAGTACTTC.

The genes are TRBV11-3 and TRBJ2-5, with 10 nucleotides matching TRBD2. The ends lost 5 bases at V and 2 bases at J; junction bases unmatched: 17. The CDR3 is made up of 19 amino acids. Germline values: CDR1 SGHNT, CDR2 YENEEA. CDR3 residues: CASSPGRWLAGAGQETQYF. The DNA of the CDR3 is TGTGCCAGCAGCCCAGGTCGGTGGCTAGCGGGAGCGGGGCAAGAGACCCAGTACTTC.

V gene TRBV6-1 combines with J gene TRBJ2-7; 8 positions match TRBD1. V gave up 7 bases and J gave up 3 bases; unmatched junction bases: 8. This CDR3 is built from 14 residues. Looked up from germline, CDR1 is MNHNS and CDR2 is SASEGT. DNA for the CDR3: TGTGCCAGCAACCGGGACAGGAGCTACTACGAGCAGTACTTC. It codes for CASNRDRSYYEQYF.

This rearrangement joins TRBV6-1 to TRBJ2-1; 14 positions agree with TRBD2. CDR1 and CDR2 from the germline V gene are MNHNS and SASEGT. The CDR3 has 15 amino acids. Losses at the gene ends were 6 bases for V and 9 bases for J; bases not matched to a gene: 7. The CDR3 nucleotides read TGTGCCAGCAGGGAGGGACTAGCGGGAGTTTCTGAGCAGTTCTTC. Protein sequence: CASREGLAGVSEQFF.

The V and J genes are TRBV7-3 and TRBJ1-1; 7 bases match TRBD1. With V trimmed by 1 base and J by 5 bases, 4 bases remained unmatched. The CDR3 runs to 14 residues. Germline-derived CDR1 and CDR2 are SGHTA and FQGTGA. The CDR3 region has the DNA TGTGCCAGCAGCTTAAATACACAGGGGACTGAAGCTTTCTTT. Translated, it gives CASSLNTQGTEAFF.

The chain is built from TRBV11-2 and TRBJ2-1, with 7 bases aligning to TRBD2. There are 15 residues in the CDR3. Germline V gene lookup returns CDR1 SGHAT and CDR2 FQNNGV. V shed 3 bases and J 3 bases; nucleotides not matched to a gene: 5. The CDR3 spells CASSFPGGYYNEQFF. CDR3 sequence (DNA): TGTGCCAGCAGCTTCCCGGGGGGATACTACAATGAGCAGTTCTTC. Filled out from reference TRBV11-2 and TRBJ2-1, the complete variable domain reads EAGVAQSPRYKIIEKRQSVAFWCNPISGHATLYWYQQILGQGPKLLIQFQNNGVVDDSQLPKDRFSAERLKGVDSTLKIQPAKLEDSAVYLCASSFPGGYYNEQFFGPGTRLTVL.

The rearrangement uses TRBV18 and TRBJ2-5; D is unresolved. The CDR3 totals 14 residues. Germline CDR1 reads KGHSH; CDR2 reads LQKENI. The V end was cut by 2 bases, the J end by 1 base, with 8 bases between. In DNA, the CDR3 is TGTGCCAGCTCACCAGCCTTGGCCCAAGAGACCCAGTACTTC. This translates into CASSPALAQETQYF.

This clone was observed once. Other DNA sequences from this sample encode an identical CDR3 as well. V usage is TRBV25-1 and J usage is TRBJ2-7, with D possibly being TRBD2 (6 bases). The CDR3 has 11 amino acids. The germline V gene has CDR1 MGHDK and CDR2 SYGVNS. The V end was cut by 5 bases, the J end by 5 bases, with 7 bases between. For the CDR3, the DNA is TGTGCCAGCAGTCGGGGGAACGAGCAGTACTTC. Its protein product is CASSRGNEQYF.